The 18 T cell receptor beta chains reported below all come from one sample, sequenced in a study of cytomegalovirus exposure and HLA in healthy donors. The data were produced by immunoSEQ multiplex PCR, yet TCRdb's version contains in-frame clones alone and is incomplete. The sample carries under 250,000 clones, 85% to 95% recorded once. The specimen was PBMCs. The receptors stem from a young woman in good health and CMV-seronegative.

This chain links TRBV4-1 with TRBJ2-5; tentative D call: TRBD2 (5 bases). The germline gives CDR1 MGHRA, CDR2 YSYEKL. V was cut by 0 bases and J by 5 bases, with 19 bases left in between. The CDR3 contains 17 residues. The CDR3 sequence: CASSQDLSGWEGETQYF. In nucleotides, the CDR3 is TGCGCCAGCAGCCAAGATCTATCGGGATGGGAAGGGGAGACCCAGTACTTC.

The chain uses TRBV7-6 and TRBJ2-1; 11 bases fit TRBD2. The CDR3 extends over 20 amino acids. J was trimmed by 9 bases and V by 1 base; bases with no gene match: 20. The V gene's germline CDR1 is SGHVS and CDR2 FNYEAQ. The CDR3 loop is CASSLGHSLAGGPGLGEQFF. The CDR3, as DNA: TGTGCCAGCAGCTTAGGCCACTCCCTAGCGGGGGGACCCGGATTGGGTGAGCAGTTCTTC.

The rearrangement links TRBV27 to TRBJ1-6; 7 nucleotides match TRBD1. V was pared by 6 bases and J by 5 bases, with 4 bases of the junction left unmatched. Germline assignment: CDR1 MNHEY and CDR2 SMNVEV (reference sequence). The CDR3 covers 14 residues. The CDR3 nucleotides are TGTGCCAGCAGCCGGACAGGAGATAATTCACCCCTCCACTTT. Protein: CASSRTGDNSPLHF.

The V gene is TRBV7-9, the J gene TRBJ1-1; a possible D gene is TRBD1 (5 bases). With 6 bases removed from V and 6 bases from J, the gap between germline ends came to 26 bases. The CDR3 extends over 17 amino acids. Germline-derived CDR1 and CDR2 are SEHNR and FQNEAQ (reference sequence). The CDR3, as DNA: TGTGCCAGCAGTCCGGGTCAGGGCACGGCGTTTTATCCTGAAGCTTTCTTT. Its translation is CASSPGQGTAFYPEAFF.

J is TRBJ2-7 and V is TRBV6-5; maybe TRBD1 (6 bases). Germline V gene data show CDR1 as MNHEY and CDR2 as SVGAGI. CDR3 length: 13 amino acids. The V end lost 2 bases, the J end lost 1 base, and 6 bases lay between the germline ends. CDR3 sequence reads: CASSYGQSYEQYF. CDR3 DNA sequence: TGTGCCAGCAGTTACGGACAGTCCTACGAGCAGTACTTC.

This clone was picked up one time. The chain carries TRBV28 and TRBJ1-3, with 10 bases that match TRBD1. The CDR3 is 15 residues long. The J segment lost 2 bases and the V segment lost 5 bases, leaving 3 bases of the junction unmatched. CDR1 MDHEN and CDR2 SYDVKM come from the germline V gene. The CDR3 DNA is TGTGCCAGCAGTACCGGGACAGGGGCTGGAAACACCATATATTTT. Encoded protein: CASSTGTGAGNTIYF. Looking up the rest from reference TRBV28 and TRBJ1-3 gives the full variable domain: DVKVTQSSRYLVKRTGEKVFLECVQDMDHENMFWYRQDPGLGLRLIYFSYDVKMKEKGDIPEGYSVSREKKERFSLILESASTNQTSMYLCASSTGTGAGNTIYFGEGSWLTVV.

The chain recombines TRBV27 with TRBJ1-4; D is undetermined. The CDR3 is 17 amino acids. CDR1 is MNHEY and CDR2 is SMNVEV in the germline V gene (reference sequence). Deletions cut 8 bases from V and 0 bases from J, with 19 bases between. The CDR3 bases are TGTGCCAGCGCCCTGCTAAGAGCGAGATCAACTAATGAAAAACTGTTTTTT. Its translation is CASALLRARSTNEKLFF.

This clone was counted between two and nine times. The chain joins TRBV5-1 to TRBJ2-7; D is undetermined. The V gene lost 4 bases and the J gene lost 3 bases, with 5 bases spanning the gap. The length of the CDR3 is 11 residues. Germline lookup yields CDR1 SGHRS and CDR2 YFSETQ. CDR3 residues: CASSGHYEQYF. In DNA form, the CDR3 reads TGCGCCAGCAGCGGCCACTACGAGCAGTACTTC.

This chain connects TRBV9 to TRBJ1-1; D is undetermined. Trimming stripped 2 bases from V and 1 base from J, with 18 bases between. The CDR3 has 17 amino acids. In germline, CDR1 is SGDLS, CDR2 YYNGEE. The CDR3 coding sequence is TGTGCCAGCAGCGTGGGCCCGGCAGTCATTGGGAACACTGAAGCTTTCTTT. Its protein is CASSVGPAVIGNTEAFF.

V gene TRBV10-3 combines with J gene TRBJ1-2; D is possibly TRBD1 (5 bases). The CDR3 is 15 amino acids. Trimming took off 2 bases at V and 0 bases at J, with 10 bases between the two ends. Germline lookup yields CDR1 ENHRY and CDR2 SYGVKD. This CDR3 is CAISEGGSTNYGYTF. The CDR3 DNA reads TGTGCCATCAGTGAGGGGGGGTCGACTAACTATGGCTACACCTTC.

V is TRBV7-2 and J is TRBJ2-3; TRBD2 matches at 11 bases. The CDR3 spans 16 residues. Germline CDR1 and CDR2: SGHTA and FQGNSA. J gave up 5 bases and V 1 base, and 5 bases lay outside the gene matches. The CDR3 bases are TGTGCCAGCAGCTTAGTACTAGCGGGAGAGGGAGATACGCAGTATTTT. This codes for CASSLVLAGEGDTQYF.

The chain is built from TRBV11-3 and TRBJ2-2; D perhaps matches TRBD2 (5 bases). CDR1 is SGHNT and CDR2 is YENEEA in the germline V gene. This CDR3 is 15 amino acids long. The V and J ends lost 7 bases and 4 bases respectively, with 16 bases between them. The CDR3 spells CASNEGGRRTGELFF. The DNA for the CDR3 is TGTGCCAGCAACGAGGGTGGCAGGCGCACCGGGGAGCTGTTTTTT.

The chain is built from TRBV5-4 and TRBJ2-1, with D possibly TRBD1 on 8 matching bases. Trimming shortened V by 4 bases and J by 2 bases, and 13 bases separated the two germline ends. The CDR3 extends over 15 amino acids. CDR1 SGHNT and CDR2 YYREEE come from the germline V gene (reference sequence). In DNA, the CDR3 is TGTGCCAGCAGCAAACAGGGGGGGACCTACAATGAGCAGTTCTTC. Encoded protein: CASSKQGGTYNEQFF.

Only one count was recorded for this clone. The V call is TRBV6-5, the J call TRBJ1-2, with 12 nucleotides matching TRBD1. V trimming: 2 bases; J trimming: 10 bases; junction bases outside the gene matches: 8. There are 15 residues in the CDR3. CDR1 is MNHEY, CDR2 SVGAGI, per germline. This CDR3 reads CASSYGKGQGADYTF. CDR3 coding DNA: TGTGCCAGCAGTTACGGAAAGGGACAGGGGGCGGACTACACCTTC.

V is TRBV5-5 and J is TRBJ1-5, with TRBD1 matching over 7 bases. Germline CDR1 SGHKS, CDR2 YYEKEE (reference sequence). The V segment lost 4 bases and the J segment 1 base; nucleotides outside the gene matches: 5. The CDR3 runs to 15 residues. The CDR3 DNA is TGTGCCAGCAGCCTACGACAGGGAAGCAATCAGCCCCAGCATTTT. Its translation is CASSLRQGSNQPQHF. Supplemented by reference TRBV5-5 and TRBJ1-5, the full variable domain reads DAGVTQSPTHLIKTRGQQVTLRCSPISGHKSVSWYQQVLGQGPQFIFQYYEKEERGRGNFPDRFSARQFPNYSSELNVNALLLGDSALYLCASSLRQGSNQPQHFGDGTRLSIL.

This clone has more than one count but fewer than ten. The V call is TRBV4-1, the J call TRBJ2-1, with TRBD2 matching 12 bases. CDR3 length: 17 residues. Trimming cost V 4 bases and J 7 bases; bases outside gene matches: 11. The germline V gene encodes CDR1 MGHRA and CDR2 YSYEKL. This CDR3 reads CASSRLQTSGSGNEQFF. The CDR3 DNA is TGCGCCAGCAGCCGATTGCAGACTAGCGGGAGCGGAAATGAGCAGTTCTTC.

This clone appeared a single time. DNA of the CDR3: TGTGCCAGCAGCGAGACAGGGAGGCTTGGCTACACCTTC. Translation: CASSETGRLGYTF. This chain connects TRBV6-1 to TRBJ1-2, with TRBD1 matching over 7 bases. CDR3 length: 13 residues. The germline gives CDR1 MNHNS, CDR2 SASEGT. J was trimmed by 7 bases and V by 6 bases; bases with no gene match: 8.

V usage is TRBV27 and J usage is TRBJ2-1, with 9 bases that match TRBD1. After removal of 5 bases from V and 6 bases from J, the junction contained 2 bases not matched to a gene. CDR1 and CDR2 from the germline V gene are MNHEY and SMNVEV (reference sequence). The CDR3 covers 13 residues. The CDR3 DNA is TGTGCCAGCAGTCGGGACAGGGCCAATGAGCAGTTCTTC. Translation: CASSRDRANEQFF.